Listed below are T cell receptor beta chains from one sample, sequenced in a study of T cell repertoires in cytomegalovirus infection. Antigens of these TCRs are unknown. TCRdb independently ran MiXCR on the reads; one entry per CDR3 protein. Of roughly 340,000 distinct CDR3 sequences in the sample, 29% were seen once. The sample consisted of cultured PBMCs, taken from culture after CMV antigen stimulation. All receptors come from a human donor in good health (CMV status not recorded). Some clones in this sample may be carry-over from other donors' samples. Both conserved end residues are part of each CDR3. The D gene is left open where the match is weak. Expanded clones are given a class, and other clones once, few, many or no size at all.

J gene: TRBJ2-3; D gene: TRBD2; V gene: TRBV7-2; clone size: -; CDR3 DNA: TGTGCCAGCAGCCCACTAGCGGTCACAGATACGCAGTATTTT; CDR3 protein: CASSPLAVTDTQYF
J gene: TRBJ1-5; D gene: TRBD1; V gene: TRBV6-5; clone size: -; CDR3 DNA: TGTGCCAGCAGTTGGACAGGGGAGTTGAGGCCCCAGCATTTT; CDR3 protein: CASSWTGELRPQHF
J gene: TRBJ2-5; D gene: -; V gene: TRBV4-2; clone size: -; CDR3 DNA: TGTGCCAGCAGCCAAGTTAACAGAGGACAAGAGACCCAGTACTTC; CDR3 protein: CASSQVNRGQETQYF
J gene: TRBJ2-1; D gene: TRBD1; V gene: TRBV2; clone size: few; CDR3 DNA: TGTGCCAGCAGAACGGCGCAGGGGGCCGATGAGCAGTTCTTC; CDR3 protein: CASRTAQGADEQFF
J gene: TRBJ2-3; D gene: -; V gene: TRBV24-1; clone size: -; CDR3 DNA: TGTGCCACCAGTGTAGAGGGAGCCAATACGCAGTATTTT; CDR3 protein: CATSVEGANTQYF
J gene: TRBJ2-7; D gene: -; V gene: TRBV20-1; clone size: few; CDR3 DNA: TGCAGTGCTCCTTCAGAGGACAGTACCTACGAGCAGTACTTC; CDR3 protein: CSAPSEDSTYEQYF
J gene: TRBJ2-1; D gene: -; V gene: TRBV28; clone size: -; CDR3 DNA: TGTGCCAGCATGGTTGTGTATGACAGGGCGCCGGAGGGCGTCGATGAGCAGTTCTTC; CDR3 protein: CASMVVYDRAPEGVDEQFF
J gene: TRBJ2-1; D gene: -; V gene: TRBV11-3; clone size: few; CDR3 DNA: TGTGCCAGCAGCCGGTCCGGATCCTCCTACAATGAGCAGTTCTTC; CDR3 protein: CASSRSGSSYNEQFF
J gene: TRBJ1-1; D gene: -; V gene: TRBV7-8; clone size: many; CDR3 DNA: TGTGCCAGCAGCTTAGGATGGGGGCGGACTGAAGCTTTCTTT; CDR3 protein: CASSLGWGRTEAFF
J gene: TRBJ2-1; D gene: TRBD2; V gene: TRBV4-2; clone size: -; CDR3 DNA: TGTGCCAGCAGCCCCCTGGGGGGGGAGGGCCGGGAGAATGAGCAGTTCTTC; CDR3 protein: CASSPLGGEGRENEQFF
J gene: TRBJ2-1; D gene: -; V gene: TRBV18; clone size: -; CDR3 DNA: TGTGCCAGCTCACCGGAGATGTATTCGGGGTCCTACAATGAGCAGTTCTTC; CDR3 protein: CASSPEMYSGSYNEQFF
J gene: TRBJ1-2; D gene: -; V gene: TRBV24-1; clone size: few; CDR3 DNA: TGTGCCACCAGTGACCGCGACAGGTCCTATGGCTACACCTTC; CDR3 protein: CATSDRDRSYGYTF
J gene: TRBJ1-2; D gene: TRBD1; V gene: TRBV19; clone size: many; CDR3 DNA: TGTGCCAGTACCACAGGGGTTGACTATGGCTACACCTTC; CDR3 protein: CASTTGVDYGYTF
J gene: TRBJ2-4; D gene: TRBD2; V gene: TRBV29-1; clone size: -; CDR3 DNA: TGCAGCGTTGAGGAGCCGCGGGGGGGGTCACAATGGGCCAAAAACATTCAGTACTTC; CDR3 protein: CSVEEPRGGSQWAKNIQYF
J gene: TRBJ2-7; D gene: TRBD2; V gene: TRBV12-3/TRBV12-4; clone size: -; CDR3 DNA: TGTGCCAGCAATCCTAGCGGGGGGCCTTACGAGCAGTACTTC; CDR3 protein: CASNPSGGPYEQYF
J gene: TRBJ1-1; D gene: -; V gene: TRBV4-1; clone size: -; CDR3 DNA: TGCGCCAGCAGCCAACGAACAGGGCCTGCTTGGGGGGACACTGAAGCTTTCTTT; CDR3 protein: CASSQRTGPAWGDTEAFF
J gene: TRBJ1-2; D gene: TRBD1; V gene: TRBV7-2; clone size: many; CDR3 DNA: TGTGCCAGCAGCTCCACAGGGGGCGCGGGGCTCGACTATGGCTACACCTTC; CDR3 protein: CASSSTGGAGLDYGYTF
J gene: TRBJ2-2; D gene: -; V gene: TRBV6-1; clone size: few; CDR3 DNA: TGTGCCAGCAGTAGAGTGACCGTTAACACCGGGGAGCTGTTTTTT; CDR3 protein: CASSRVTVNTGELFF
J gene: TRBJ2-7; D gene: TRBD1; V gene: TRBV20-1; clone size: few; CDR3 DNA: TGCAGTGCTGGGAGGGGACAGGGGCGCGAGCAGTACTTC; CDR3 protein: CSAGRGQGREQYF
J gene: TRBJ1-1; D gene: -; V gene: TRBV12-3/TRBV12-4; clone size: -; CDR3 DNA: TGTGCCAGCAGCTCCGGAGGAGGCGTGAACACTGAAGCTTTCTTT; CDR3 protein: CASSSGGGVNTEAFF
J gene: TRBJ1-6; D gene: TRBD1; V gene: TRBV6-6; clone size: few; CDR3 DNA: TGTGCCAGCAGTTACCCGCCCGGGACAGTAAATTCACCCCTCCACTTT; CDR3 protein: CASSYPPGTVNSPLHF
J gene: TRBJ1-5; D gene: TRBD1; V gene: TRBV19; clone size: few; CDR3 DNA: TGTGCCAGTAGTATTCCGACAGGGCAGGGTAGCAAAAATCAGCCCCAGCATTTT; CDR3 protein: CASSIPTGQGSKNQPQHF
J gene: TRBJ2-1; D gene: TRBD2; V gene: TRBV7-2; clone size: -; CDR3 DNA: TGTGCCAGCAGCTTAGCGGTTTCCGGGACTAGGGGGTTCTTC; CDR3 protein: CASSLAVSGTRGFF
J gene: TRBJ1-5; D gene: -; V gene: TRBV6-5; clone size: few; CDR3 DNA: TGTGCCAGCAGTTACTCGGTATTCAATCAGCCCCAGCATTTT; CDR3 protein: CASSYSVFNQPQHF
J gene: TRBJ2-2; D gene: -; V gene: TRBV7-2; clone size: -; CDR3 DNA: TGTGCCAGCAGATTAGGGCCGAACACCGGGGAGCTGTTTTTT; CDR3 protein: CASRLGPNTGELFF
J gene: TRBJ2-1; D gene: -; V gene: TRBV12-3/TRBV12-4; clone size: few; CDR3 DNA: TGTGCCAGCAGAAAAGGTCGGGGGGCCCGGGAGCAGTTCTTC; CDR3 protein: CASRKGRGAREQFF
J gene: TRBJ1-1; D gene: TRBD1; V gene: TRBV12-3/TRBV12-4; clone size: -; CDR3 DNA: TGTGCCAGCACTACAGGGGCCGCTGAAGCTTTCTTT; CDR3 protein: CASTTGAAEAFF
J gene: TRBJ2-1; D gene: -; V gene: TRBV27; clone size: -; CDR3 DNA: TGTGCCAGCAGTCCCCTGGAGGGGACCTACAATGAGCAGTTCTTC; CDR3 protein: CASSPLEGTYNEQFF
J gene: TRBJ1-1; D gene: -; V gene: TRBV7-9; clone size: -; CDR3 DNA: TGTGCCAGCAGCTTAGTACAGATTAACACTGAAGCTTTCTTT; CDR3 protein: CASSLVQINTEAFF
J gene: TRBJ2-1; D gene: -; V gene: TRBV7-2; clone size: many; CDR3 DNA: TGTGCCAGCAGCTTAGCGGGATCTTCGACCCATGAGCAGTTCTTC; CDR3 protein: CASSLAGSSTHEQFF
J gene: TRBJ1-4; D gene: -; V gene: TRBV11-3; clone size: few; CDR3 DNA: TGTGCCAGCAGCTCATCCGGGTCTAATGAAAAACTGTTTTTT; CDR3 protein: CASSSSGSNEKLFF
J gene: TRBJ1-5; D gene: TRBD1; V gene: TRBV12-3/TRBV12-4; clone size: few; CDR3 DNA: TGTGCCAGCAGTTTGGGGACAGGCCGTTCGGATCAGCCCCAGCATTTT; CDR3 protein: CASSLGTGRSDQPQHF
J gene: TRBJ2-5; D gene: -; V gene: TRBV27; clone size: -; CDR3 DNA: TGTGCCAGCAGTTTTGTGGACTCTAAAGAGACCCAGTACTTC; CDR3 protein: CASSFVDSKETQYF
J gene: TRBJ2-1; D gene: TRBD2; V gene: TRBV7-3; clone size: once; CDR3 DNA: TGTGCCAGCAGCCCCCAGACTAGCGTTAATGAGCAGTTCTTC; CDR3 protein: CASSPQTSVNEQFF
J gene: TRBJ1-1; D gene: -; V gene: TRBV12-5; clone size: -; CDR3 DNA: TGTGCTACCTACACGGGGAGAACTGAAGCTTTCTTT; CDR3 protein: CATYTGRTEAFF
J gene: TRBJ1-2; D gene: -; V gene: TRBV27; clone size: -; CDR3 DNA: TGTGCCAGCAGTCCTTCCTCAGGAGGGCTTTACTATGGCTACACCTTC; CDR3 protein: CASSPSSGGLYYGYTF
J gene: TRBJ2-1; D gene: -; V gene: TRBV5-1; clone size: -; CDR3 DNA: TGCGCCAGCAGCTTGAACCTAGGCAATGAGCAGTTCTTC; CDR3 protein: CASSLNLGNEQFF
J gene: TRBJ1-5; D gene: -; V gene: TRBV24-1; clone size: -; CDR3 DNA: TGTGCCACCGGGCGGGGCGATCAGCCCCAGCATTTT; CDR3 protein: CATGRGDQPQHF
J gene: TRBJ1-2; D gene: -; V gene: TRBV9; clone size: -; CDR3 DNA: TGTGCCAGCAGCGTAGCGGGGGGAGAGGACTATGGCTACACCTTC; CDR3 protein: CASSVAGGEDYGYTF
J gene: TRBJ2-3; D gene: TRBD2; V gene: TRBV15; clone size: many; CDR3 DNA: TGTGCCACCACCGCCAGCGGGAGGGTCCCAGATACGCAGTATTTT; CDR3 protein: CATTASGRVPDTQYF
J gene: TRBJ1-3; D gene: -; V gene: TRBV6-8; clone size: few; CDR3 DNA: TGTGCCAGCGGCTCTCCACAGGGAAACTCTGGAAACACCATATATTTT; CDR3 protein: CASGSPQGNSGNTIYF
J gene: TRBJ2-3; D gene: TRBD2; V gene: TRBV4-2; clone size: -; CDR3 DNA: TGTGCCAGCAGCCAAGACGGGAGGAGGGCAGATACGCAGTATTTT; CDR3 protein: CASSQDGRRADTQYF
J gene: TRBJ1-5; D gene: -; V gene: TRBV5-5; clone size: few; CDR3 DNA: TGTGCCAGCAGCTTGGGGGTGGGGGTTCAGCCCCAGCATTTT; CDR3 protein: CASSLGVGVQPQHF
J gene: TRBJ1-1; D gene: TRBD1; V gene: TRBV3-1; clone size: few; CDR3 DNA: TGTGCCAGCAGCCAGGGACAGTTGACGAACACTGAAGCTTTCTTT; CDR3 protein: CASSQGQLTNTEAFF
J gene: TRBJ2-5; D gene: TRBD1; V gene: TRBV12-3/TRBV12-4; clone size: -; CDR3 DNA: TGTGCCAGCAGCTTCATCCAGGGGGTCGGACAGACCCAGTACTTC; CDR3 protein: CASSFIQGVGQTQYF
J gene: TRBJ2-5; D gene: TRBD2; V gene: TRBV10-3; clone size: few; CDR3 DNA: TGTGCCATCAGTCCTCGGACTAGCGGGACAGGGAGGGAGACCCAGTACTTC; CDR3 protein: CAISPRTSGTGRETQYF
J gene: TRBJ2-3; D gene: -; V gene: TRBV11-2; clone size: many; CDR3 DNA: TGTGCCAGCAGGGAGCAGAGATCTAGCACAGATACGCAGTATTTT; CDR3 protein: CASREQRSSTDTQYF
J gene: TRBJ1-1; D gene: -; V gene: TRBV19; clone size: -; CDR3 DNA: TGTGCCAGTAGCCCGGGGGGAGGGGCTGAAGCTTTCTTT; CDR3 protein: CASSPGGGAEAFF
J gene: TRBJ2-5; D gene: -; V gene: TRBV7-2; clone size: -; CDR3 DNA: TGTGCCAGCAGCTCAGCGTCCAGGGGCGGAGAGACCCAGTACTTC; CDR3 protein: CASSSASRGGETQYF
J gene: TRBJ1-2; D gene: TRBD1; V gene: TRBV20-1; clone size: few; CDR3 DNA: TGCAGTGCCTCCGGGACAGGGGAGTCGGGCTACACCTTC; CDR3 protein: CSASGTGESGYTF
J gene: TRBJ1-5; D gene: -; V gene: TRBV4-1; clone size: -; CDR3 DNA: TGCGCCAGCAGCCAATTCTGGCAGGAGAATCAGCCCCAGCATTTT; CDR3 protein: CASSQFWQENQPQHF
J gene: TRBJ1-3; D gene: -; V gene: TRBV18; clone size: few; CDR3 DNA: TGTGCCAGCAGCCCGACAGTCTCTGGAAACACCATATATTTT; CDR3 protein: CASSPTVSGNTIYF
J gene: TRBJ2-7; D gene: -; V gene: TRBV7-6; clone size: few; CDR3 DNA: TGTGCCAGCAGCCCCGGCGGACCCTCCTACGAGCAGTACTTC; CDR3 protein: CASSPGGPSYEQYF